These T cell receptor beta chains were read from a single sample in a study of vaccination and CD4 T cells after COVID-19. Antigen specificity for these receptors is unknown. Each CDR3 protein gets one entry after TCRdb re-called the PCR reads with MiXCR. The sample holds fewer than 20,000 distinct CDR3 sequences, about 40% seen once. Sequenced sample: CD4+ T cells from blood, cultured in vitro. The receptors were gathered from a human donor who had recovered from COVID-19. Each CDR3 is given without its conserved first and last residue. Fields, in order: V gene, clone size, J gene, CDR3 protein. Clone sizes are given selectively: once, few, many, or a class where the clone is expanded.

>TRBV28|NA|TRBJ2-7
ASSLFIVAARCEQY
>TRBV6-4|few|TRBJ2-5
ASSVITGETQY
>TRBV2|few|TRBJ2-5
ASRITEVGTQY
>TRBV19|few|TRBJ1-2
ASSNPPTGQSNYGYT
>TRBV5-1|NA|TRBJ2-7
ASSAGQAYEQY
>TRBV6-1|NA|TRBJ1-5
ASSEVGFWSNQPQH
>TRBV7-3|NA|TRBJ1-1
ASSPDRATEAF
>TRBV24-1|NA|TRBJ2-5
ATSDFGQQKETQY
>TRBV7-9|NA|TRBJ2-5
ASGKWAHQETQY
>TRBV7-8|NA|TRBJ1-1
ASRKGTNTEAF
>TRBV20-1|few|TRBJ2-7
SARTDREGEQY
>TRBV20-1|few|TRBJ2-3
SARKGGRTTDTQY
>TRBV12-3/TRBV12-4|few|TRBJ1-1
ASSLRTGNTEAF
>TRBV28|NA|TRBJ1-2
ASTPPRHYSYGYT
>TRBV6-1|NA|TRBJ2-1
ASSAKTVGYNEQF
>TRBV6-1|NA|TRBJ2-3
ASSSTGFGTDTQY
>TRBV10-3|NA|TRBJ2-1
AISASGQSGNEQF
>TRBV20-1|medium-sized|TRBJ1-5
SARDLRSGQPQH
>TRBV5-6|few|TRBJ1-1
ASSLLGVGNTEAF
>TRBV19|NA|TRBJ2-5
ASRQHPSGQETQY
>TRBV6-1|NA|TRBJ1-2
ASRDGQGRPYGYT
>TRBV10-3|once|TRBJ2-1
AISGKAGGPVYEQF
>TRBV5-6|NA|TRBJ2-7
ASSLRSVGEQY
>TRBV11-2|few|TRBJ1-2
ASSLEALSYGYT
>TRBV7-9|NA|TRBJ2-5
ASSLKVTSVTETQY
>TRBV30|few|TRBJ2-5
AYSGRRGETQY
>TRBV11-2|NA|TRBJ1-1
ASSQGGGSVNTEAF
>TRBV3-1|NA|TRBJ2-7
ASSPRTAYSYEQY
>TRBV6-2/TRBV6-3|NA|TRBJ2-5
ASSYLTQETQY
>TRBV20-1|NA|TRBJ2-1
SARGRVYNEQF
>TRBV27|medium-sized|TRBJ1-1
ASTTTNTEAF
>TRBV19|few|TRBJ2-7
ASKTSGSSYEQY